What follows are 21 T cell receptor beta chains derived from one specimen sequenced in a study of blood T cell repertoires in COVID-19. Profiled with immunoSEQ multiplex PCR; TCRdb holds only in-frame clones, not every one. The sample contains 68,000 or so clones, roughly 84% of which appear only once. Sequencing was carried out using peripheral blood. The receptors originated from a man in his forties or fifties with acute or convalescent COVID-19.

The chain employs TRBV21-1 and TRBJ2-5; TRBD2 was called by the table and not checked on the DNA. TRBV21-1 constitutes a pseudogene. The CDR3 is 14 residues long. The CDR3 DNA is TGTGCCAGCAGCTCCGGAGCGGGGGAAGAGACCCAGTACTTC. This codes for CASSSGAGEETQYF.

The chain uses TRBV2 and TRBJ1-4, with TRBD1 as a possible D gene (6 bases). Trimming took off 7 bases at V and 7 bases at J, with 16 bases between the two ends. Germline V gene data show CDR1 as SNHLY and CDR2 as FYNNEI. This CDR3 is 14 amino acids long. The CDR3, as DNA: TGTGCCAGCACCCAAGAGGGGGTGGGTGAAAAACTGTTTTTT. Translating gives CASTQEGVGEKLFF. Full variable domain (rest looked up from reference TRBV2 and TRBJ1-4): EPEVTQTPSHQVTQMGQEVILRCVPISNHLYFYWYRQILGQKVEFLVSFYNNEISEKSEIFDDQFSVERPDGSNFTLKIRSTKLEDSAMYFCASTQEGVGEKLFFGSGTQLSVL.

The CDR3 protein is CASSLVQGANRDYGYTF. The DNA for the CDR3 is TGTGCCAGCAGTTTGGTGCAGGGGGCGAATCGGGACTATGGCTACACCTTC. The V call is TRBV28, the J call TRBJ1-2, with 8 bases matching TRBD1. With 3 bases clipped from V and 3 bases from J, the junction kept 12 bases outside the gene matches. The CDR3 contains 17 residues. Germline CDR1 reads MDHEN; CDR2 reads SYDVKM.

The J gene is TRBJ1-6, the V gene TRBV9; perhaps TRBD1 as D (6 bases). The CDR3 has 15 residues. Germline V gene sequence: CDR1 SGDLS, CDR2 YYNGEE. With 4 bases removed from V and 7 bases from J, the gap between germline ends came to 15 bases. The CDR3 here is CASSSRDTRNSPLHF. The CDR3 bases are TGTGCCAGCAGCTCTCGGGACACGCGAAATTCACCCCTCCACTTT. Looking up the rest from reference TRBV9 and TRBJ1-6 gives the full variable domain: DSGVTQTPKHLITATGQRVTLRCSPRSGDLSVYWYQQSLDQGLQFLIQYYNGEERAKGNILERFSAQQFPDLHSELNLSSLELGDSALYFCASSSRDTRNSPLHFGNGTRLTVT.

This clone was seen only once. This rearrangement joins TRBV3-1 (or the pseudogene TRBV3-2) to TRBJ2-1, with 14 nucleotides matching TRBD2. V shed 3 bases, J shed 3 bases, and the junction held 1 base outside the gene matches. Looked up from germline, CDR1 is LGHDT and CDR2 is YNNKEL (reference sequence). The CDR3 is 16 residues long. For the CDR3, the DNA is TGTGCCAGCAGCCAGGGACTAGCGGGAGTCTACAATGAGCAGTTCTTC. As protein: CASSQGLAGVYNEQFF.

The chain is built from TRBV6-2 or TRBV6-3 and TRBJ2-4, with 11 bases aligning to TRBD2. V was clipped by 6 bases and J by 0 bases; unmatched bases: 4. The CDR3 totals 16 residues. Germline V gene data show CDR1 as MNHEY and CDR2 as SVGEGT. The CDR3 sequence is CASSLGTSGAKNIQYF. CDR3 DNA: TGTGCCAGCAGCCTCGGGACTAGCGGAGCCAAAAACATTCAGTACTTC.

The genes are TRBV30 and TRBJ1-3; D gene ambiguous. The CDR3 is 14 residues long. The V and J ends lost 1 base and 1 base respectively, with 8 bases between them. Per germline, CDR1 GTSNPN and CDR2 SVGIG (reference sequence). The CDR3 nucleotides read TGTGCCTGGAGTGGCATCGGGTCTGGAAACACCATATATTTT. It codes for CAWSGIGSGNTIYF.

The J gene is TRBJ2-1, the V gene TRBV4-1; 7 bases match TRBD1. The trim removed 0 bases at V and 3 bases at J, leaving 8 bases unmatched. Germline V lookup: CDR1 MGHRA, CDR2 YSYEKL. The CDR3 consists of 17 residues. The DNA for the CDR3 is TGCGCCAGCAGCCAAGATCCTGTCAGGGGGATCTACAATGAGCAGTTCTTC. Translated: CASSQDPVRGIYNEQFF.

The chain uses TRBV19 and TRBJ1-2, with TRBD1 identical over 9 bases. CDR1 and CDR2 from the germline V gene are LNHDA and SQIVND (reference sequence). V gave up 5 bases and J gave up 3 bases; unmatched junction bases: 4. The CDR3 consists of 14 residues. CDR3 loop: CASSPGQGYYGYTF. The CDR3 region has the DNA TGTGCCAGTAGTCCGGGACAGGGATACTATGGCTACACCTTC.

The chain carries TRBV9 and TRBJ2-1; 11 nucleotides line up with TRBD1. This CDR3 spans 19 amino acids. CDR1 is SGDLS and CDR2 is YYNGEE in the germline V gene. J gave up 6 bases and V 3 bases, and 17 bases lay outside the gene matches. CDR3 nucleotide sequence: TGTGCCAGCAGCGCTTCAAAACTACCGGGACAGGGGGTGGGCAATGAGCAGTTCTTC. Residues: CASSASKLPGQGVGNEQFF.

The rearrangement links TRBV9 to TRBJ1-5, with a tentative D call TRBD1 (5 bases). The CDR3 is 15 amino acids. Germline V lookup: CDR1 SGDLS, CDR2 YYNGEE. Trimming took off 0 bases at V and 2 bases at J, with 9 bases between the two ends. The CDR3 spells CASSVEGAGNQPQHF. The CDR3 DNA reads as TGTGCCAGCAGCGTAGAAGGGGCAGGCAATCAGCCCCAGCATTTT.

The DNA of the CDR3 is TGTGCCAGCAGCTTAACTAGCGGGGTCTCCTACAATGAGCAGTTCTTC. As protein: CASSLTSGVSYNEQFF. The chain joins TRBV7-2 to TRBJ2-1, with 10 bases fitting TRBD2. The J segment lost 0 bases and the V segment lost 2 bases, leaving 1 base of the junction unmatched. The CDR3 has 16 residues. CDR1 and CDR2 (germline): SGHTA, FQGNSA.

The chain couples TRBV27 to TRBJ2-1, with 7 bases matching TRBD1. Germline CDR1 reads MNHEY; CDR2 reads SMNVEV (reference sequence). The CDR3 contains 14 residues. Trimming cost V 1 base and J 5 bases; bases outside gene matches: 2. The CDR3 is CASSLWGQHNEQFF. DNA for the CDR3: TGTGCCAGCAGTTTATGGGGACAGCACAATGAGCAGTTCTTC.

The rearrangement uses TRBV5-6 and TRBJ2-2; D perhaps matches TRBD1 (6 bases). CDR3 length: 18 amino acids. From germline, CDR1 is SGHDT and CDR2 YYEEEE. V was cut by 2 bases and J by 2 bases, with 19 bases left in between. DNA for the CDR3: TGTGCCAGCAGCTTCGTTAACAGGGCGGGTTTTAACACCGGGGAGCTGTTTTTT. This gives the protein CASSFVNRAGFNTGELFF.

The CDR3 region is CASSFRNVEQFF. CDR3 sequence (DNA): TGTGCCAGCAGCTTTAGAAATGTCGAACAGTTCTTC. This chain links TRBV11-2 with TRBJ2-1; unclear D gene. V lost 3 bases and J 13 bases, leaving 13 bases between the germline ends. The germline V gene has CDR1 SGHAT and CDR2 FQNNGV. There are 12 residues in the CDR3.

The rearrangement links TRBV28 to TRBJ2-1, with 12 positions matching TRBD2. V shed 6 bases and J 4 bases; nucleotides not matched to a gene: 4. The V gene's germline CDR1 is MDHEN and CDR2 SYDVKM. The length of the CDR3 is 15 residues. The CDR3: CASRYGLAGYNEQFF. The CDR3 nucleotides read TGTGCCAGCAGATACGGACTAGCGGGATACAATGAGCAGTTCTTC.

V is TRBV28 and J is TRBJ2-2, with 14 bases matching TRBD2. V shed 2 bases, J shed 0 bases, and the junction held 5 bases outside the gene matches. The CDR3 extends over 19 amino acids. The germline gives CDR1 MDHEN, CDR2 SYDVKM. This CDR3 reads CASSLRGLAGGPNTGELFF. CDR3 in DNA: TGTGCCAGCAGTTTAAGAGGACTAGCGGGAGGACCGAACACCGGGGAGCTGTTTTTT.

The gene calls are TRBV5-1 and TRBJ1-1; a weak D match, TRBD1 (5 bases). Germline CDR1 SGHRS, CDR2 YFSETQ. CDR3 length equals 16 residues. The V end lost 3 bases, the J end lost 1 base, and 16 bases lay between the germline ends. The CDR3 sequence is CASSSRGVERNTEAFF. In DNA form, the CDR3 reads TGCGCCAGCAGCTCCCGGGGGGTAGAGCGGAACACTGAAGCTTTCTTT.

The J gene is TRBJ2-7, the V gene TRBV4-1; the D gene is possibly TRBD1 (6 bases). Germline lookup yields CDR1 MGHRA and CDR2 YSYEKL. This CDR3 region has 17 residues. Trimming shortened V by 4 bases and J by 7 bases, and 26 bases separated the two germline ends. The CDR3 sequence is CASSLLFSGTLIWEQYF. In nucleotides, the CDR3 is TGCGCCAGCAGCCTCCTTTTTTCCGGGACACTGATATGGGAGCAGTACTTC.

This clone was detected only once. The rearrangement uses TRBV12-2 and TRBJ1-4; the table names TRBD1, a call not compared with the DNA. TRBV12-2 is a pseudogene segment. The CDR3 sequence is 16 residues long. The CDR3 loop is CASPRSSVSTNEKLFF. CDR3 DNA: TGTGCAAGTCCCCGCTCGTCAGTCTCAACTAATGAAAAACTGTTTTTT.

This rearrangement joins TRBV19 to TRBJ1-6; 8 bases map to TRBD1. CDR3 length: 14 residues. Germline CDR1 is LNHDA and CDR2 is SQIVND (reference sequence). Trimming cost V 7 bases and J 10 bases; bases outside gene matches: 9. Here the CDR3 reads CASNYGQGVSPLHF. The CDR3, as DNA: TGTGCCAGTAATTACGGACAGGGAGTCTCACCCCTCCACTTT.